This passage covers 8 T cell receptor beta chains from one sample sequenced in a study of shared clonotypes between healthy human individuals. Profiled with immunoSEQ multiplex PCR; TCRdb holds only in-frame clones, not every one. Of some 680,000 clones listed, roughly 72% are singletons. The sequenced material came from memory CD4+ T cells sorted from blood. This sample's subset: CD45RA-negative fraction. All receptors come from a woman aged 25 to 39 in good health.

V usage is TRBV28 and J usage is TRBJ2-7, with D unresolved. This CDR3 is built from 16 residues. Germline V gives CDR1 MDHEN, CDR2 SYDVKM. The V and J ends lost 2 bases and 2 bases respectively, with 16 bases between them. This CDR3 is CASSLSSGRAPYEQYF. CDR3 bases: TGTGCCAGCAGTTTAAGTTCAGGCCGGGCGCCCTACGAGCAGTACTTC.

J is TRBJ1-3 and V is TRBV6-1; D ambiguous. V shed 5 bases and J shed 0 bases, with 11 bases lying between them. The CDR3 spans 15 residues. Germline CDR1 reads MNHNS; CDR2 reads SASEGT. The CDR3 loop is CASSISLSSGNTIYF. CDR3 DNA: TGTGCCAGCAGTATAAGCCTAAGCTCTGGAAACACCATATATTTT.

V and J are TRBV6-6 and TRBJ1-4; D ambiguous. This CDR3 contains 14 residues. Germline-derived CDR1 and CDR2 are MNHNY and SVGAGI (reference sequence). Trimming stripped 0 bases from V and 3 bases from J, with 5 bases between. This CDR3 is CASSYSLSNEKLFF. CDR3 in DNA: TGTGCCAGCAGTTACTCGTTGTCTAATGAAAAACTGTTTTTT.

The chain employs TRBV5-4 and TRBJ2-1; perhaps D is TRBD1 or TRBD2 (5 bases each). The CDR3 totals 15 residues. V was clipped by 0 bases and J by 5 bases, with 12 bases between them. Germline V gives CDR1 SGHNT, CDR2 YYREEE (reference sequence). CDR3 in amino acids: CASSLEVGTDNEQFF. As DNA, the CDR3 is TGTGCCAGCAGCTTGGAGGTGGGGACGGACAATGAGCAGTTCTTC.

This rearrangement joins TRBV5-1 to TRBJ1-2; D not resolved. The V gene lost 3 bases and the J gene lost 8 bases, with 20 bases spanning the gap. This CDR3 region has 15 residues. Germline CDR1 reads SGHRS; CDR2 reads YFSETQ. CDR3 in DNA: TGCGCCAGCAGCTCGTCCCCGGGCCCTAAATGGGGCTACACCTTC. Translated: CASSSSPGPKWGYTF. The full variable domain, with the rest looked up from reference TRBV5-1 and TRBJ1-2, is KAGVTQTPRYLIKTRGQQVTLSCSPISGHRSVSWYQQTPGQGLQFLFEYFSETQRNKGNFPGRFSGRQFSNSRSEMNVSTLELGDSALYLCASSSSPGPKWGYTFGSGTRLTVV.

This chain joins TRBV5-1 and TRBJ2-7, with a weak D call TRBD2 (5 bases). Germline CDR1 SGHRS, CDR2 YFSETQ. The germline V and J ends were trimmed by 0 bases and 2 bases, with 9 bases remaining between them. The length of the CDR3 is 14 residues. CDR3 sequence reads: CASSLEPGTYEQYF. CDR3 nucleotide sequence: TGCGCCAGCAGCTTGGAACCGGGGACCTACGAGCAGTACTTC.

J is TRBJ2-1 and V is TRBV28, with D possibly matching TRBD1 (6 bases). Germline V gene lookup returns CDR1 MDHEN and CDR2 SYDVKM. This CDR3 region has 14 residues. V was shortened by 4 bases and J by 9 bases, with 16 bases between the two germline ends. The CDR3 region is CASSSPSGVGEQFF. The CDR3 DNA is TGTGCCAGCAGTTCACCCTCAGGGGTGGGTGAGCAGTTCTTC.

This clone has a handful of counts. V usage is TRBV7-3 and J usage is TRBJ2-3; D unresolved. CDR3 length equals 14 residues. Germline assignment: CDR1 SGHTA and CDR2 FQGTGA. V gave up 5 bases and J gave up 0 bases, with 9 bases separating them. CDR3 residues: CASSLGPSTDTQYF. CDR3 DNA sequence: TGTGCCAGCAGCCTCGGGCCTAGCACAGATACGCAGTATTTT.